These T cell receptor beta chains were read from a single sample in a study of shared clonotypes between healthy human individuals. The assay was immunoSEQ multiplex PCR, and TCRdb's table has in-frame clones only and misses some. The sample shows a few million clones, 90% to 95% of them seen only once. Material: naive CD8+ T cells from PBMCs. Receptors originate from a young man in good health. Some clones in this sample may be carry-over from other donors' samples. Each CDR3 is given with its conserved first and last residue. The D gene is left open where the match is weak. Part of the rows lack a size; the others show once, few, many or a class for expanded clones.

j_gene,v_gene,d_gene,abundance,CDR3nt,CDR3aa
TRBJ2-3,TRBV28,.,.,TGTGCCAGCAGTTCAGTCACGGGACCCCACAGAGAGGGGGATACGCAGTATTTT,CASSSVTGPHREGDTQYF
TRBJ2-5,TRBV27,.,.,TGTGCCAGCAGTTCTGTCCCGGAGGACACTCAAGAGACCCAGTACTTC,CASSSVPEDTQETQYF
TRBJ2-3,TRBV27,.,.,TGTGCCAGCAGTTTACAATCCTCCGCAGATACGCAGTATTTT,CASSLQSSADTQYF
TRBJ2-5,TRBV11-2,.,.,TGTGCCAGCAGTTTTAGGACAGAACCCTGGAAGACCCAGTACTTC,CASSFRTEPWKTQYF
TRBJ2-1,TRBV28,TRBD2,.,TGTGCCAGCAGTCTGCCCCTAAACTTAGCGGGAGGGCCCCGCGAGCAGTTCTTC,CASSLPLNLAGGPREQFF
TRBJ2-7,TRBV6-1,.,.,TGTGCCTGCAAGGAGGGCTCCTCCTACGAGCAGTACTTC,CACKEGSSYEQYF
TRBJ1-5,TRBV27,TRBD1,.,TGTGCCAGCAGTTTTATTGACAGGGTAGATCAGCCCCAGCATTTT,CASSFIDRVDQPQHF
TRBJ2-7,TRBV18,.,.,TGTGCCAGCTCACCCTCTGCCTCGGGAAGTGGTTACGAGCAGTACTTC,CASSPSASGSGYEQYF
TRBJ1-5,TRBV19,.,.,TGTGCCAGTAGCATCGACAGCTTCAATCAGCCCCAGCATTTT,CASSIDSFNQPQHF
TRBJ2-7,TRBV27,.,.,TGTGCCAGCAGTTTTAGGGCCGGGGCCTACGAGCAGTACTTC,CASSFRAGAYEQYF
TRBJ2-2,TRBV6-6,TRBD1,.,TGTGCCAGCAGCTCCGGGACAGGGACCGGGGAGCTGTTTTTT,CASSSGTGTGELFF
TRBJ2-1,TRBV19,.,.,TGTGCCAGTAGTATCTACGGGGGAGAATACAATGAGCAGTTCTTC,CASSIYGGEYNEQFF
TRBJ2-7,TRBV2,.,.,TGTGCCAGCAGATCAATACAGGGTAACCCCTACGAGCAGTACTTC,CASRSIQGNPYEQYF
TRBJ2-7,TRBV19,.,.,TGTGCCAGTAGTATTTTAGGGGGGCTAAGCTACGAGCAGTACTTC,CASSILGGLSYEQYF
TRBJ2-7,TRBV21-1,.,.,TGTGCCAGCAGCAAAGTCTTTCGGGGTCCCTACGAGCAGTACTTC,CASSKVFRGPYEQYF
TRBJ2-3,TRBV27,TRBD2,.,TGTGCCAGCAGTTCTAGCGGGAGCCAACGAGATACGCAGTATTTT,CASSSSGSQRDTQYF
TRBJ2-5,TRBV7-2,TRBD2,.,TGTGCCAGCAGCTACTGGACTAGCGCTGAGGGGACCCAGTACTTC,CASSYWTSAEGTQYF
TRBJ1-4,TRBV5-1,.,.,TGCGCCAGCAGCTTTGGGACTGTTATAACAGCGAGTAATGAAAAACTGTTTTTT,CASSFGTVITASNEKLFF
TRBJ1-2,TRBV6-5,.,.,TGTGCCAGCAGTTACTCATCCAGCATCTATGGCTACACCTTC,CASSYSSSIYGYTF
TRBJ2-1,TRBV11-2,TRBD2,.,TGTGCCAGCACCCTCCAGGCTAGGTTGCGGGAGTACGGCTACAATGAGCAGTTCTTC,CASTLQARLREYGYNEQFF
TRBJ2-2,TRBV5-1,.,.,TGCGCCAGCAGCTTGGGGCCGGCCGGGGAGCTGTTTTTT,CASSLGPAGELFF
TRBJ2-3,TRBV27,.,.,TGTGCCAGCAGTTTATTCGCCAGCACAGATACGCAGTATTTT,CASSLFASTDTQYF
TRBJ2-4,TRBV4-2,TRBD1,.,TGTGCCAGCAGCCCGGGACAGGGATTGGTAGCCAAAAACATTCAGTACTTC,CASSPGQGLVAKNIQYF
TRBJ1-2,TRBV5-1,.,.,TGCGCCAGCAGCTTGTCGACCCCGAGGGACTATGGCTACACCTTC,CASSLSTPRDYGYTF
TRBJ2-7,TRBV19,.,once,TGTGCCAGTAGTATCCGGGATAAAGACGAGCAGTACTTC,CASSIRDKDEQYF
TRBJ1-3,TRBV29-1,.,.,TGCAGCGTTGTCTGGTCGGGTGAAGCTGGAAACACCATATATTTT,CSVVWSGEAGNTIYF
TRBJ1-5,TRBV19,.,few,TGTGCCAGTAGCACAGGGATGGGGCCTCAGCCCCAGCATTTT,CASSTGMGPQPQHF
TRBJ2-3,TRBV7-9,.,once,TGTGCCAGCAGCTTAGTCAAGTGGGGGGCCGACCCTACCACAGATACGCAGTATTTT,CASSLVKWGADPTTDTQYF
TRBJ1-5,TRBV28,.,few,TGTGCCAGCAGTCCCCCTTATAGCAATCAGCCCCAGCATTTT,CASSPPYSNQPQHF
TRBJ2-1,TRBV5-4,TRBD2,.,TGTGCCAGCAGCTTGAAGCGGGAGGGATACAATGAGCAGTTCTTC,CASSLKREGYNEQFF
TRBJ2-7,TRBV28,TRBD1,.,TGTGCCAGCAGTTCGACAGGGTCAGCATACGAGCAGTACTTC,CASSSTGSAYEQYF
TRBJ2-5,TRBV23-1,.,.,TGCGCCAGCAGTCACCTTGGGGGGCGCCAAGAGACCCAGTACTTC,CASSHLGGRQETQYF
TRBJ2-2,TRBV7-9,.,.,TGTGCCAGCAGCTTAGAGGACTCCGGGGAGCTGTTTTTT,CASSLEDSGELFF
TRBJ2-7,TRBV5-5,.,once,TGTGCCAGCCGTGGGTCTAAAGTTGGGGACACCTCCTACGAGCAGTACTTC,CASRGSKVGDTSYEQYF
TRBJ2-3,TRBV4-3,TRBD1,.,TGCGCCAGCAGCCAAGATCAGGGACAGGGAGGCCCAGATACGCAGTATTTT,CASSQDQGQGGPDTQYF